The 17 T cell receptor beta chains given below trace back to one sample, sequenced in a study of OX40 agonist ivuxolimab in advanced cancers. Here immunoSEQ multiplex PCR was the method, and the copy in TCRdb shows in-frame clones only, minus some. The profile covers more than 65,000 clones, with about 87% appearing a single time and roughly 0.59% taken by the ten largest. The source material was CD4+ or CD8+ T cells sorted from blood, sampled in a trial of the OX40 agonist ivuxolimab. The receptors stem from an adult with an advanced solid tumor such as melanoma, head and neck, liver or kidney cancer.

This clone is a singleton in its sample. The chain links TRBV6-1 to TRBJ2-3; 10 bases match TRBD2. V lost 8 bases to trimming and J lost 0 bases; unmatched junction nucleotides: 8. The germline CDR1 and CDR2 sequences are MNHNS and SASEGT. This CDR3 spans 16 amino acids. The DNA for the CDR3 is TGTGCCAGCGGTGTAGCGGGGGGCATTAGCACAGATACGCAGTATTTT. This translates into CASGVAGGISTDTQYF.

The chain combines TRBV4-2 with TRBJ2-3; D assignment may be TRBD1 or TRBD2 (5 bases each). V lost 6 bases and J lost 0, with 13 bases in between. In germline, CDR1 is LGHNA, CDR2 YNFKEQ. This CDR3 is built from 15 residues. As DNA, the CDR3 is TGTGCCAGCAGGAGCCGGGACCTCAGCACAGATACGCAGTATTTT. Translating it yields CASRSRDLSTDTQYF.

Concerning this clone itself: The sample carries other DNA sequences with the same CDR3. The genes are TRBV18 and TRBJ2-7; 7 nucleotides match TRBD1. Germline V gene lookup returns CDR1 KGHSH and CDR2 LQKENI. The length of the CDR3 is 14 residues. The junction had 7 bases not matched to a gene; V was cut back by 6 bases and J by 2 bases. CDR3 coding DNA: TGTGCCAGCTCTCCCCCGGGACAGCCCTACGAGCAGTACTTC. Its translation: CASSPPGQPYEQYF. Full variable domain (missing parts from reference TRBV18 and TRBJ2-7): NAGVMQNPRHLVRRRGQEARLRCSPMKGHSHVYWYRQLPEEGLKFMVYLQKENIIDESGMPKERFSAEFPKEGPSILRIQQVVRGDSAAYFCASSPPGQPYEQYFGPGTRLTVT.

The J gene is TRBJ2-7, the V gene TRBV7-9; D remains ambiguous. Germline CDR1 reads SEHNR; CDR2 reads FQNEAQ (reference sequence). Trimming shortened V by 5 bases and J by 2 bases, and 16 bases separated the two germline ends. This CDR3 is 15 amino acids long. CDR3 in amino acids: CASSPQTLNAYEQYF. DNA of the CDR3: TGTGCCAGCAGCCCCCAGACGTTGAATGCCTACGAGCAGTACTTC.

The rearrangement links TRBV21-1 to TRBJ1-1; TRBD1, the D gene given by the table, was not confirmed from the DNA. TRBV21-1 is a known pseudogene. This CDR3 contains 19 residues. CDR3 sequence reads: CASSSPVTEQGAEDTEAFF. The DNA of the CDR3 is TGTGCCAGCAGCAGCCCCGTTACCGAACAGGGGGCGGAGGACACTGAAGCTTTCTTT.

The chain combines TRBV29-1 with TRBJ1-2; no definite D call. Trimming took off 4 bases at V and 6 bases at J, with 15 bases between the two ends. The CDR3 has 13 residues. Germline V gives CDR1 SQVTM, CDR2 ANQGSEA. The CDR3, as DNA: TGCAGCGTTGCAATCTGGGATTTGGATGGCTACACCTTC. It codes for CSVAIWDLDGYTF.

V usage is TRBV9 and J usage is TRBJ2-7; 7 bases line up with TRBD1. This CDR3 region has 13 residues. The junction had 3 bases not matched to a gene; V was cut back by 0 bases and J by 6 bases. In germline, CDR1 is SGDLS, CDR2 YYNGEE. As DNA, the CDR3 is TGTGCCAGCAGCGTAGGAACAGGGGCCGAGCAGTACTTC. This gives the protein CASSVGTGAEQYF.

The V gene is TRBV25-1, the J gene TRBJ1-2; 10 bases agree with TRBD1. The CDR3 spans 15 residues. From germline, CDR1 is MGHDK and CDR2 SYGVNS. Unmatched junction bases numbered 4, after V lost 0 bases and J lost 6 bases. DNA for the CDR3: TGTGCCAGCAGTGAATATGGGGGACAGGGGAATGGCTACACCTTC. Translating gives CASSEYGGQGNGYTF.

The gene calls are TRBV5-1 and TRBJ2-7; TRBD2 aligns across 7 bases. CDR1 is SGHRS, CDR2 YFSETQ, per germline. The CDR3 runs to 14 residues. V trimming: 4 bases; J trimming: 7 bases; junction bases outside the gene matches: 11. CDR3 bases: TGCGCCAGCAGCCCACAGCCCGGGCGGGAGGAGCAGTACTTC. Encoded protein: CASSPQPGREEQYF.

Relative to its sample, this clone is medium-sized. This sequence joins TRBV2 and TRBJ1-5; D might be TRBD1 (5 bases). This CDR3 is 17 amino acids long. Germline V gene lookup returns CDR1 SNHLY and CDR2 FYNNEI. Trimming left V 4 bases short and J 0 bases short, with 16 bases between. CDR3 bases: TGTGCCAGCAGTGCGTTACAGGCGGCCCGTAGCAATCAGCCCCAGCATTTT. Amino acids: CASSALQAARSNQPQHF.

The chain combines TRBV11-2 with TRBJ1-1; possible D gene TRBD1, 5 bases. Trimming stripped 2 bases from V and 0 bases from J, with 10 bases between. Germline lookup yields CDR1 SGHAT and CDR2 FQNNGV. The CDR3 is 15 amino acids. The CDR3 sequence is CASSLSGTVNTEAFF. The CDR3 nucleotides are TGTGCCAGCAGCTTAAGCGGGACGGTGAACACTGAAGCTTTCTTT.

This clone showed up just once. In DNA, the CDR3 is TGTGCCAGCTCACCGGGGGGGACGCAGTATTTT. Translated, it gives CASSPGGTQYF. The rearrangement links TRBV18 to TRBJ2-3; 7 bases match TRBD2. The CDR3 is made up of 11 amino acids. V shed 3 bases, J shed 9 bases, and the junction held 0 bases outside the gene matches. Per germline, CDR1 KGHSH and CDR2 LQKENI.

The chain combines TRBV9 with TRBJ2-5; D unresolved. Trimming pared 4 bases from V and 5 bases from J, leaving 12 bases between. Germline CDR1 is SGDLS and CDR2 is YYNGEE. The CDR3 length is 13 residues. Here the CDR3 reads CASSPHLRETQYF. CDR3 sequence (DNA): TGTGCCAGCAGCCCCCACCTCCGGGAGACCCAGTACTTC.

The chain combines TRBV6-1 with TRBJ2-3; D not certain. This CDR3 has 13 residues. The V gene lost 6 bases and the J gene lost 0 bases, with 7 bases spanning the gap. The V gene's germline CDR1 is MNHNS and CDR2 SASEGT. For the CDR3, the DNA is TGTGCCAGCAGAAGCAGTAGCACAGATACGCAGTATTTT. Its translation: CASRSSSTDTQYF.

This rearrangement joins TRBV18 to TRBJ2-6; D ambiguous. The CDR3 is 18 amino acids. Germline lookup yields CDR1 KGHSH and CDR2 LQKENI. The germline V and J ends were trimmed by 0 bases and 0 bases, with 12 bases remaining between them. The CDR3 protein is CASSPPVGLSSGANVLTF. Here the CDR3 DNA reads TGTGCCAGCTCACCACCGGTGGGGTTAAGCTCTGGGGCCAACGTCCTGACTTTC.

This chain uses TRBV5-5 with TRBJ2-7; D assignment may be TRBD1 or TRBD2 (5 bases each). V was pared by 6 bases and J by 2 bases, with 21 bases between. The CDR3 is 16 amino acids. Germline-derived CDR1 and CDR2 are SGHKS and YYEKEE (reference sequence). The CDR3 DNA reads as TGTGCCAGCACCCGTAAGTCCATGGGGGATCCCTACGAGCAGTACTTC. Translated: CASTRKSMGDPYEQYF.

V and J are TRBV5-1 and TRBJ1-1; D ambiguous. Between the trimmed V and J ends, which lost 0 bases and 0 bases, there was a span of 6 bases. Germline assignment: CDR1 SGHRS and CDR2 YFSETQ. This CDR3 region has 14 residues. CDR3 bases: TGCGCCAGCAGCTTGGTGGGTCTGAACACTGAAGCTTTCTTT. Amino acid sequence: CASSLVGLNTEAFF.